This section outlines one T cell receptor beta chain sequence together with its context. The V and J ends lost 4 bases and 4 bases respectively, with 20 bases between them. The CDR3 is 16 amino acids. Germline V gives CDR1 SGHNT, CDR2 YYREEE (reference sequence). These data originate in a study of blood T cell repertoires in COVID-19. Sequencing used immunoSEQ multiplex PCR; TCRdb keeps in-frame clones, though not all of them. The data contain some 320,000 clones, under 90% of them singletons. The sequencing input was PBMCs or T cells enriched from blood (not recorded which). The chain carries TRBV5-4 and TRBJ1-2, with D tentatively TRBD1 (5 bases). The source of this sequence is a woman aged 45-60 years who had been exposed to COVID-19. The CDR3: CASSTPPGDVSYGYTF. The CDR3 DNA sequence: TGTGCCAGCAGCACACCACCGGGGGATGTTAGCTATGGCTACACCTTC.